Listed here are 6 T cell receptor beta chains from one sample, sequenced in a study of early T cells in non-severe SARS-CoV-2 infection. TCRdb reprocessed the 5' RACE reads with MiXCR, giving one entry per CDR3 protein. The table has about 69,000 distinct CDR3 sequences, 12% to 15% seen once. The sequenced sample consisted of whole blood. The receptor source for this set is an adult who was a healthcare worker with PCR-confirmed SARS-CoV-2 infection or an uninfected control (not recorded which).

This clonotype was seen repeatedly, ten times or more. The chain joins TRBV12-5 to TRBJ2-5; D is unresolved. Trimming took 3 bases from V and 3 from J, leaving 5 bases between them. CDR3 size: 12 residues. Germline CDR1 LGHNT, CDR2 FRNRAP. The CDR3 loop is CASGLAEETQYF. The CDR3 coding sequence is TGTGCTAGTGGTTTAGCAGAAGAGACCCAGTACTTC.

The table lists this clonotype with a few counts. Written as DNA, the CDR3 is TGTGCCAGCAGCTTATTTGGGGGCACTGAAGCTTTCTTT. It codes for CASSLFGGTEAFF. J is TRBJ1-1 and V is TRBV7-9; D perhaps matches TRBD1 (5 bases). The CDR3 is made up of 13 amino acids. The V end lost 2 bases, the J end lost 4 bases, and 8 bases lay between the germline ends. Germline V gives CDR1 SEHNR, CDR2 FQNEAQ (reference sequence).

The chain is built from TRBV11-2 and TRBJ2-1, with D uncertain. The CDR3 has 14 amino acids. The germline CDR1 and CDR2 sequences are SGHAT and FQNNGV. Trimming pared 3 bases from V and 0 bases from J, leaving 6 bases between. The CDR3: CASSFGGSYNEQFF. The CDR3 DNA reads as TGTGCCAGCAGCTTTGGCGGCTCCTACAATGAGCAGTTCTTC.

The V gene is TRBV12-3 or TRBV12-4, the J gene TRBJ1-5, with unresolved D. CDR3 length: 14 amino acids. Trimming removed 6 bases from V and 0 bases from J, with 9 bases in between. CDR3: CASRAGSSNQPQHF. CDR3 bases: TGTGCCAGCAGGGCCGGGTCTAGCAATCAGCCCCAGCATTTT.

The V call is TRBV6-6, the J call TRBJ2-7, with 9 nucleotides matching TRBD1. The CDR3 is made up of 18 amino acids. The V segment lost 2 bases and the J segment 0 bases; nucleotides outside the gene matches: 11. Germline CDR1 and CDR2: MNHNY and SVGAGI (reference sequence). The DNA of the CDR3 is TGTGCCAGCAGTTACAACAGGGGGCTTACTAAAAACTCCTACGAGCAGTACTTC. This sequence encodes CASSYNRGLTKNSYEQYF.

This clonotype turned up a few times. The chain employs TRBV5-4 and TRBJ2-5; D unresolved. Trimming stripped 1 base from V and 1 base from J, with 8 bases between. The germline gives CDR1 SGHNT, CDR2 YYREEE (reference sequence). This CDR3 comprises 14 residues. DNA for the CDR3: TGTGCCAGCAGCTTGAGAGATTCCCAAGAGACCCAGTACTTC. This encodes CASSLRDSQETQYF.